This TCR beta chain stems from a study of human thymus T cells. Produced via immunoSEQ multiplex PCR; TCRdb's table is partial and in-frame only. The sample has some 44,000 clones, more than 85% seen once. With 0 bases removed from V and 3 bases from J, the gap between germline ends came to 6 bases. This CDR3 is 14 amino acids long. Germline V gives CDR1 SGHTA, CDR2 FQGNSA. The chain has TRBV7-2 and TRBJ2-1; D not resolved. The sample was blood. The receptor was derived from a girl less than two years old with a congenital heart defect but otherwise immunologically healthy. The CDR3 DNA reads as TGTGCCAGCAGCTTAGCGCTGGGCTACAATGAGCAGTTCTTC. Its translation is CASSLALGYNEQFF.